A single sample is the source of the 13 T cell receptor beta chains below, sequenced in a study of T cell repertoires in cytomegalovirus infection. Each CDR3 protein is one row after TCRdb ran MiXCR on the reads. The sample shows approximately 400,000 distinct CDR3 sequences, approximately 30% of them seen only once. Sequencing was done on a sample of PBMCs. The receptors shown here come from a human donor in good health (CMV status not recorded). Some clones in this sample may be carry-over from other donors' samples.

This clonotype appeared a single time. No conserved phenylalanine or tryptophan is present at the end of the CDR3, so a read error is the likely explanation. This chain uses TRBV6-5 with TRBJ2-2; 7 bases line up with TRBD2. Germline loops: CDR1 MNHEY, CDR2 SVGAGI. CDR3 length: 15 amino acids. J was trimmed by 4 bases and V by 0 bases; bases with no gene match: 2. The CDR3 DNA is TGTGCCAGCAGTTACTCGTCTAGCGGCACCGGGGAGCTGTTTTGT. Translating it yields CASSYSSSGTGELFC.

This clonotype has just a few counts. The chain carries TRBV2 and TRBJ1-5; D possibly corresponds to TRBD1 (6 bases). The CDR3 runs to 15 residues. Per germline, CDR1 SNHLY and CDR2 FYNNEI. The V and J ends lost 8 bases and 4 bases respectively, with 18 bases between them. The DNA of the CDR3 is TGTGCCAGCCGATATGCGGACAGTGTTAATCAGCCCCAGCATTTT. It codes for CASRYADSVNQPQHF.

This sequence joins TRBV20-1 and TRBJ2-5; D may correspond to TRBD1 or TRBD2 (7 bases each). The V end was cut by 0 bases, the J end by 3 bases, with 14 bases between. CDR3 size: 15 residues. Germline V lookup: CDR1 DFQATT, CDR2 SNEGSKA (reference sequence). The CDR3 protein is CSARDRGGAKETQYF. CDR3 bases: TGCAGTGCTAGAGACAGGGGGGGGGCCAAAGAGACCCAGTACTTC.

V gene TRBV19 combines with J gene TRBJ1-2, with D possibly TRBD1 on 5 matching bases. The germline gives CDR1 LNHDA, CDR2 SQIVND (reference sequence). V was pared by 3 bases and J by 2 bases, with 7 bases between. This CDR3 region has 13 residues. The CDR3 DNA follows: TGTGCCAGTAGTATCCAGGGAAACTATGGCTACACCTTC. As protein: CASSIQGNYGYTF.

This rearrangement joins TRBV6-1 to TRBJ1-5; D gene uncertain. CDR3 length equals 13 residues. Per germline, CDR1 MNHNS and CDR2 SASEGT. The V end was cut by 6 bases, the J end by 0 bases, with 6 bases between. The CDR3 nucleotides read TGTGCCAGCAGACGACATAGCAATCAGCCCCAGCATTTT. Translated, it gives CASRRHSNQPQHF.

This clonotype was observed a single time. The junction departs from germline at one end; a sequencing error may be responsible. V usage is TRBV6-6 and J usage is TRBJ2-5; 9 positions agree with TRBD2. The CDR3 covers 15 residues. Germline CDR1 MNHNY, CDR2 SVGAGI (reference sequence). The CDR3 nucleotides are TGTGCCATCAGTTCGACTAGCGGTAGCAGGGAGACCCAGTACTTC. Translating it yields CAISSTSGSRETQYF.

This clonotype was counted only a few times. This chain uses TRBV7-6 with TRBJ1-1; the D gene is possibly TRBD1 (6 bases). Trimming stripped 5 bases from V and 0 bases from J, with 13 bases between. Germline CDR1 reads SGHVS; CDR2 reads FNYEAQ. This CDR3 has 15 residues. The CDR3 DNA reads as TGTGCCAGCAGCCACGACCAGGGGTTGAACACTGAAGCTTTCTTT. Protein: CASSHDQGLNTEAFF.

There are a few counts of this clonotype. The CDR3 DNA reads TGTGCCAGCAGCTTAGGGGGGGGGGCGTCCGGGGAGCTGTTTTTT. Translating gives CASSLGGGASGELFF. The chain has TRBV7-2 and TRBJ2-2, with D possibly TRBD2 on 7 matching bases. Germline V gene sequence: CDR1 SGHTA, CDR2 FQGNSA. The ends were cut back, 1 base at V and 6 bases at J, with 12 bases in the middle. The CDR3 is 15 amino acids.

The chain joins TRBV20-1 to TRBJ2-3; D is undetermined. Between the trimmed V and J ends, which lost 6 bases and 3 bases, there was a span of 16 bases. Germline assignment: CDR1 DFQATT and CDR2 SNEGSKA (reference sequence). The length of the CDR3 is 14 residues. In nucleotides, the CDR3 is TGCAGTGCCCTAATACGATCGTCGACAGATACGCAGTATTTT. Translating gives CSALIRSSTDTQYF.

This clonotype was counted at least ten times. This rearrangement joins TRBV6-1 to TRBJ2-5, with D perhaps being TRBD1 or TRBD2 (5 bases each). Germline V lookup: CDR1 MNHNS, CDR2 SASEGT. The V gene lost 6 bases and the J gene lost 7 bases, with 9 bases spanning the gap. This CDR3 region has 11 residues. Here the CDR3 reads CASSQGTTQYF. The DNA of the CDR3 is TGTGCCAGCAGCCAAGGGACGACCCAGTACTTC.

V usage is TRBV27 and J usage is TRBJ2-5; 8 bases are shared with TRBD2. The V segment lost 1 base and the J segment 0 bases; nucleotides outside the gene matches: 4. Germline V gene sequence: CDR1 MNHEY, CDR2 SMNVEV (reference sequence). There are 16 residues in the CDR3. CDR3 DNA: TGTGCCAGCAGTTTATTTCCGGGGGGGTACCAAGAGACCCAGTACTTC. Translation gives CASSLFPGGYQETQYF.

This clonotype has ten or more counts. This rearrangement joins TRBV25-1 to TRBJ2-7; 7 bases agree with TRBD1. The CDR3 runs to 12 residues. CDR1 and CDR2 from the germline V gene are MGHDK and SYGVNS. Trimming at V came to 6 bases and at J to 9 bases, leaving 8 bases not matched to a gene. Here the CDR3 reads CASRQGQLRQYF. The CDR3 nucleotides read TGTGCCAGCAGGCAGGGACAGCTTCGGCAGTACTTC.

A few counts support this clonotype. V usage is TRBV12-3 or TRBV12-4 and J usage is TRBJ1-1; D is unresolved. CDR3 length: 14 residues. The V gene lost 6 bases and the J gene lost 3 bases, with 14 bases spanning the gap. The CDR3 protein is CASSQQIGYTEAFF. CDR3 coding DNA: TGTGCCAGCAGCCAACAAATCGGGTACACTGAAGCTTTCTTT.